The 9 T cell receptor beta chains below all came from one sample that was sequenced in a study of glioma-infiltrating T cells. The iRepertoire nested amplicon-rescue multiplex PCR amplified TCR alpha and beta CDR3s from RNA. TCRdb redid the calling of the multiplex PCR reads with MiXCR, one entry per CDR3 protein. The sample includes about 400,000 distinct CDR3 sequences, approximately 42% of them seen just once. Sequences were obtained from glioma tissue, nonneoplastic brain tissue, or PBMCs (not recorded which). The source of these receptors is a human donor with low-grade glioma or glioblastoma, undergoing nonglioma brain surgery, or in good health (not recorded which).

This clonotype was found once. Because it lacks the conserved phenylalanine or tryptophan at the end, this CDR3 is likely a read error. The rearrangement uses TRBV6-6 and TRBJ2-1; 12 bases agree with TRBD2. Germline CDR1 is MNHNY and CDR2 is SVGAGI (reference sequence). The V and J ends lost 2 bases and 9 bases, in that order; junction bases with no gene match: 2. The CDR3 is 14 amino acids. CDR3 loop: CASSYRLAGAEQFL. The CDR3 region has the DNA TGTGCCAGCAGTTACAGACTAGCGGGAGCTGAGCAGTTCCTC.

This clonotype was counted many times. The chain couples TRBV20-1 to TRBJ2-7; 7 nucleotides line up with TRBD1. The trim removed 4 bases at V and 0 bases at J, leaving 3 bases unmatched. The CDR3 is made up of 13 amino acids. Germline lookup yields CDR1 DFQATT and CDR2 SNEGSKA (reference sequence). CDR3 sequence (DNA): TGCAGTGCTACGGACAGGAACTCCTACGAGCAGTACTTC. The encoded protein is CSATDRNSYEQYF.

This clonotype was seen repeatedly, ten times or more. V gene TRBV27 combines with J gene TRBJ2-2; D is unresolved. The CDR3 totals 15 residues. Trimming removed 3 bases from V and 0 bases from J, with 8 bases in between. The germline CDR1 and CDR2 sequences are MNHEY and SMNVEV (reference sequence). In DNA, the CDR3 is TGTGCCAGCAGTTTGTGGCGGTCGAACACCGGGGAGCTGTTTTTT. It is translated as CASSLWRSNTGELFF.

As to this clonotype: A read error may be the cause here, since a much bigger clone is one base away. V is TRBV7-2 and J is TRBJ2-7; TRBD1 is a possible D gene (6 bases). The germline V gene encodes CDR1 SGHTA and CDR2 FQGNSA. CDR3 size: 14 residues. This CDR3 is CAGSLSRGGYEQYF. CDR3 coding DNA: TGTGCCGGCAGCTTAAGCAGGGGTGGCTACGAGCAGTACTTC.

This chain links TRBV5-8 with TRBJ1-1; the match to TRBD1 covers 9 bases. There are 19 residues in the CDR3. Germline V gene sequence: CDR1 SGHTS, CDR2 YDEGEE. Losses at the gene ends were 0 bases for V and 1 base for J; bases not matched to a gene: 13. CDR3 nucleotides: TGTGCCAGCAGCTTGGGGATTACAGGGGGCGCAGGAACGAACACTGAAGCTTTCTTT. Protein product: CASSLGITGGAGTNTEAFF.

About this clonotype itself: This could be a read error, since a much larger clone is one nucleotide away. The CDR3 bases are TGTGCCTCCAGCAGTCCCCCCCCCGGGACACAAAGGGATGAGCAGTTCTTC. Amino acids: CASSSPPPGTQRDEQFF. The chain recombines TRBV15 with TRBJ2-1; TRBD1 might be the D (6 bases). CDR3 size: 17 residues. Germline V gene sequence: CDR1 LNHNV, CDR2 YYDKDF (reference sequence).

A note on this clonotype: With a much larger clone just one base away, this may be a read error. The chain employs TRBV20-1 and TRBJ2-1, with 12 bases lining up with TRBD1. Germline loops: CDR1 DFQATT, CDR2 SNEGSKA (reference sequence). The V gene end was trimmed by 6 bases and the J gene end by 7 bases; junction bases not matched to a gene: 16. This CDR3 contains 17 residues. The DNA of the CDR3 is TGCAGTGCCTCTAGGTCCTTCGGGGACAGGGGGCGGAATGAGCAGTTCTTC. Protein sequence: CSASRSFGDRGRNEQFF.

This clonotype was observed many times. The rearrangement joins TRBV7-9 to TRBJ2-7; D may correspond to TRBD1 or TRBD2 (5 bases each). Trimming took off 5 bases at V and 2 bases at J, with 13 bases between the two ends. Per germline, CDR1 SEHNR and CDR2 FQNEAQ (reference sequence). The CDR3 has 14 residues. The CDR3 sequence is CASSPPGAAYEQYF. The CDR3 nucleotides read TGTGCCAGCAGCCCCCCCGGGGCAGCCTACGAGCAGTACTTC. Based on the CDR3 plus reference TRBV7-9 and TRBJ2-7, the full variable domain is DTGVSQNPRHKITKRGQNVTFRCDPISEHNRLYWYRQTLGQGPEFLTYFQNEAQLEKSRLLSDRFSAERPKGSFSTLEIQRTEQGDSAMYLCASSPPGAAYEQYFGPGTRLTVT.

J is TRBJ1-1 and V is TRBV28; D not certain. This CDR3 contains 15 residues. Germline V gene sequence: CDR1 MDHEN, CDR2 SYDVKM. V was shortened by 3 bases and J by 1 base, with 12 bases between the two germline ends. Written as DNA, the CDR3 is TGTGCCAGCAGTTTCTTGGCAGTCACGAACACTGAAGCTTTCTTT. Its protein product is CASSFLAVTNTEAFF.